The rows below give T cell receptor beta chains drawn from one sample of a study of T cell repertoires in cytomegalovirus infection. From the reads, TCRdb called clonotypes with MiXCR, one entry per CDR3 protein. The sample lists nearly 550,000 distinct CDR3 sequences, 15% to 20% occurring once. Sequencing input: CD8+ T cells from PBMCs. The receptors here all came from a human donor in good health (CMV status not recorded). Some clones in this sample may be carry-over from other donors' samples. The CDR3 runs from the conserved cysteine through the conserved F or W. D genes are given only for firm matches. For some rows the clone size is stated as once, few or many, or as a class when expanded; others skip it.

>TRBV28|TRBJ2-5|TRBD2|many
TGTGCCAGCAGTTATGCCGGGCCGGGGCTAGCGGAGACAGAGACCCAGTACTTC
CASSYAGPGLAETETQYF
>TRBV7-9|TRBJ2-7|NA|many
TGTGCCAGCAGCTCAACCGACGGATTCTACGAGCAGTACTTC
CASSSTDGFYEQYF
>TRBV19|TRBJ2-1|TRBD2|NA
TGTGCCAGTAGTCCCGGACTAGCGTTCAATGAGCAGTTCTTC
CASSPGLAFNEQFF
>TRBV4-2|TRBJ2-7|NA|many
TGTGCCAGCAGCCAAGAAGTTGAGCGGGCTGGTACCTACGAGCAGTACTTC
CASSQEVERAGTYEQYF
>TRBV5-1|TRBJ1-2|NA|NA
TGCGCCAGCAGCTTGGACAGCGACGACCGTTTGGGCTACACCTTC
CASSLDSDDRLGYTF
>TRBV25-1|TRBJ1-2|NA|few
TGTGCCACCAGTGAAAAACGGGGACGGGATCGGCGCTACACCTTC
CATSEKRGRDRRYTF
>TRBV19|TRBJ2-1|NA|few
TGTGCCAGTAGTATTCAGGGCCAGCCCTACAATGAGCAGTTCTTC
CASSIQGQPYNEQFF
>TRBV4-1|TRBJ2-1|NA|few
TGCGCCAGCAGCCAACGAGCGGGGTCAGGGGATGAGCAGTTCTTC
CASSQRAGSGDEQFF
>TRBV6-6|TRBJ1-5|NA|many
TGTGCCAGCAGTTACTCGAGAACCGATAGCAATCAGCCCCAGCATTTT
CASSYSRTDSNQPQHF
>TRBV11-2|TRBJ1-2|TRBD1|few
TGTGCCAGCAGCGATAGCGGGACAGCCGCTAACTATGGCTACACCTTC
CASSDSGTAANYGYTF
>TRBV10-2|TRBJ2-5|TRBD2|many
TGCGCCAGCGAAGAGACTAGCGGGGGGGTCGAGACCCAGTACTTC
CASEETSGGVETQYF
>TRBV7-8|TRBJ2-5|NA|many
TGTGCCAGCAGCTTCACTAGTGCTGATAAGTACTTC
CASSFTSADKYF
>TRBV27|TRBJ1-2|NA|many
TGTGCCAGCAGTTTAGGGTTCGATATGGATGGCTACACCTTC
CASSLGFDMDGYTF
>TRBV7-3|TRBJ2-3|NA|many
TGTGCCAGCAGCTTAACCGGCGGGGTGTTAGATACGCAGTATTTT
CASSLTGGVLDTQYF
>TRBV7-8|TRBJ2-4|TRBD1|many
TGTGCCAGCAGCCCAGGGACAGGGGTGCTCTACTTC
CASSPGTGVLYF
>TRBV14|TRBJ2-1|NA|NA
TGTGCCAGCAGCCCTTCAAAGGGTCGGGATGAGCAGTTCTTC
CASSPSKGRDEQFF
>TRBV19|TRBJ2-1|NA|few
TGTGCCAGTAGTATAGAGCGGACAACGAGGGATGAGCAGTTCTTC
CASSIERTTRDEQFF
>TRBV7-3|TRBJ1-1|NA|NA
TGTGCCAGCAGCTCGACCCACGGGCGGTCGGAGGCTTTCTTT
CASSSTHGRSEAFF
>TRBV12-3/TRBV12-4|TRBJ2-5|NA|few
TGTGCCAGCAGTCCCGAGGGGGGGGCAGAGACCCAGTACTTC
CASSPEGGAETQYF
>TRBV20-1|TRBJ1-5|NA|few
TGCAGTGCTAGAAGTATAAGGGTAGAGCGGGATCAGCCCCAGCATTTT
CSARSIRVERDQPQHF
>TRBV6-2/TRBV6-3|TRBJ2-7|NA|many
TGTGCCAGCAGACGCGGGACTCTCTCCCGCTACGAGCAGTACTTC
CASRRGTLSRYEQYF
>TRBV6-1|TRBJ1-1|NA|many
TGTGCCAGCAGTTTAGAAAAGGAGAACACTGAAGCTTTCTTT
CASSLEKENTEAFF
>TRBV2|TRBJ2-4|NA|few
TGTGCCAGCAGTCAGAGTGCCGGGATGGTGGGAGGATTAGCCAAAAACATTCAGTACTTC
CASSQSAGMVGGLAKNIQYF
>TRBV29-1|TRBJ1-1|NA|few
TGCAGCGTCGTAGGGGGAACGGTCACTGAAGCTTTCTTT
CSVVGGTVTEAFF
>TRBV11-2|TRBJ2-7|TRBD2|NA
TGTGCCAGCAGACGGGGGGGCCTACGGGGGGAGAACGAGCAGTACTTC
CASRRGGLRGENEQYF
>TRBV14|TRBJ2-2|NA|NA
TGTGCCAGCACCGCGGACCCATTCTCCGGGGAGCTGTTTTTT
CASTADPFSGELFF